This TCR beta chain was obtained from a study of T cells in localized non-small cell lung cancer. This CDR3 has 14 residues. Germline loops: CDR1 MNHGY, CDR2 SAAAGT. V shed 4 bases, J shed 7 bases, and the junction held 7 bases outside the gene matches. By sample fraction, this clone is medium-sized. Produced via immunoSEQ multiplex PCR; TCRdb's table is partial and in-frame only. Among roughly 3,800 clones, roughly 29% were seen once, and the ten largest hold roughly 8.5%. The chain employs TRBV6-8 and TRBJ2-7; 10 bases match TRBD2. This sequence was found in a man aged 40 to 70 with stage I lung adenocarcinoma. The sequencing used lung tumor tissue, collected before any cancer treatment. The CDR3 loop reads CASSSLAGVLEQYF. The CDR3 DNA reads as TGTGCCAGCAGTTCTCTAGCGGGAGTTCTAGAGCAGTACTTC.